This T cell receptor (beta chain) emerged from a study of T-cell memory formation after mild COVID-19. About the research overall: Largely, TCR clusters stayed within a single donor. Study results and limitations: Clonal second-wave expansions that peaked on day 37 had unconfirmed SARS-CoV-2 specificity. Shrinking CD4+ clones resided mostly in CM and EM, and CD8+ ones in EMRA.

TCRdb called the 5' RACE reads again in MiXCR, with one record for every CDR3 protein. The sample holds 85,000 to 130,000 distinct CDR3 sequences; over 15% are singletons and the top ten take 28%. This clonotype was counted only a few times. Its cognate antigen is unknown. This CDR3 comprises 16 residues. Germline lookup yields CDR1 SNHLY and CDR2 FYNNEI. V lost 2 bases to trimming and J lost 0 bases; unmatched junction nucleotides: 7. The sequencing sample was made of PBMCs or a T cell subset sorted from them (not recorded which). The clonotype originates from an adult woman who had mild COVID-19 (a few samples of this study predate the infection). Cell type and time point are not known. The chain uses TRBV2 and TRBJ2-7, with TRBD2 matching over 7 bases. CDR3 in DNA: TGTGCCAGCAGTGAATTTTTGGGGGGGACCTCCTACGAGCAGTACTTC. Translated: CASSEFLGGTSYEQYF.